The entry that follows covers one T cell receptor (beta chain) sequence. This sample was included in a study of blood T cell repertoires in COVID-19. The overall study: The United States, Italy and Spain were the sources of the acute and convalescent COVID-19 samples. From T cells, B-cell-depleted T cells, or PBMCs came the material, which was cDNA or gDNA.

V was pared by 6 bases and J by 7 bases, with 13 bases between. Germline V gives CDR1 SNHLY, CDR2 FYNNEI. The CDR3 extends over 12 amino acids. Original processing methods: Researchers report that nucleated cell counts were estimated from reference gene primer amplification. The repertoire was sequenced with immunoSEQ multiplex PCR; TCRdb's copy has only in-frame clones and lacks some. The V and J calls and clone size come from that table; D and trimming were worked out from the DNA. The table shows about 390,000 clones, with 87% occurring only once. Seattle cases were enrolled at active infection and followed longitudinally.

The sample comprised peripheral blood. The chain links TRBV2 to TRBJ2-7; the D gene is possibly TRBD2 (6 bases). This receptor was identified in a woman in her fifties or sixties with COVID-19, enrolled during active disease. In DNA, the CDR3 is TGTGCCAGCAGGGGACCGGGACTGGAGCAGTACTTC. Amino acids: CASRGPGLEQYF.